Included here is one TCR beta chain sequence, with context. Its matching antigen is unknown. Only in-frame clones appear in the TCRdb table, and some are missing; sequencing was by immunoSEQ multiplex PCR. The repertoire holds just over 2,000,000 clones, with 95% as singletons. This entry is derived from a study of shared clonotypes between healthy human individuals. On the study more broadly: Donors had three CD4 naive, three CD4 memory, two CD8 naive and one CD8 memory plate apiece. The study, taken as a whole, reports: Sorted-subset samples were not fully sequenced, rarefaction indicated.

The study separated CD4+ cells into CD45RA+ naive and CD45RA-negative memory subsets. This TCR came from a young man in good health. Sequencing was done on a sample of naive CD4+ T cells sorted from blood. Subset given: CD45RA+ positively selected.

CDR3 sequence (DNA): TGTGCCAGCAGCCAGGGGATGAACACTGAAGCTTTCTTT. Its translation: CASSQGMNTEAFF. The V gene is TRBV6-6, the J gene TRBJ1-1, with D tentatively TRBD1 (6 bases). Per germline, CDR1 MNHNY and CDR2 SVGAGI (reference sequence). Trimming stripped 6 bases from V and 0 bases from J, with 8 bases between. The CDR3 totals 13 residues.